Listed below are T cell receptor beta chains from one sample, sequenced in a study of identical twins. TCRdb passed the 5' RACE reads through MiXCR, listing each CDR3 protein once. The sample has roughly 720,000 distinct CDR3 sequences, 15% to 20% seen once. The sample was also linked to a second study, of T cells expressing NK-cell markers.

Sequencing was carried out using PBMCs. Every receptor here comes from a woman between 18 and 29 years old in good health. Each CDR3 is given with its conserved first and last residue. The D gene is left open where the match is weak. Clone size is not always given. Where it is, it says once, few, many or a class for expanded clones.

j_call: TRBJ2-1
clone_size: few
v_call: TRBV29-1
d_call: -
cdr3_nt: TGCAGCGTTGCCGGGGTCGATGAGCAGTTCTTC
cdr3_aa: CSVAGVDEQFF

j_call: TRBJ2-7
clone_size: -
v_call: TRBV29-1
d_call: -
cdr3_nt: TGCAGCCCCCCGTTTGCCAGCTTCTACGAGCAGTACTTC
cdr3_aa: CSPPFASFYEQYF

j_call: TRBJ1-5
clone_size: few
v_call: TRBV11-1
d_call: -
cdr3_nt: TGTGCCAGCAGCACCCGGGACGGCAATCAGCCCCAGCATTTT
cdr3_aa: CASSTRDGNQPQHF

j_call: TRBJ1-2
clone_size: few
v_call: TRBV10-3
d_call: TRBD1
cdr3_nt: TGTGCCACGGCAGGGGGCAACTATGGCTACACCTTC
cdr3_aa: CATAGGNYGYTF

j_call: TRBJ2-7
clone_size: -
v_call: TRBV5-1
d_call: -
cdr3_nt: TGCGCCAGCAGCGCCGGGGGGCAGTCAGGTGCGAGGCAGTACTTC
cdr3_aa: CASSAGGQSGARQYF

j_call: TRBJ2-3
clone_size: -
v_call: TRBV10-1
d_call: -
cdr3_nt: TGCGCCAGCAGTGGAACCGGGACACCCAGCACAGATACGCAGTATTTT
cdr3_aa: CASSGTGTPSTDTQYF

j_call: TRBJ1-2
clone_size: few
v_call: TRBV7-9
d_call: -
cdr3_nt: TGTGCCAGCAGGGGGGGAGAAAACTATGGCTACACCTTC
cdr3_aa: CASRGGENYGYTF

j_call: TRBJ2-1
clone_size: few
v_call: TRBV2
d_call: -
cdr3_nt: TGTGCCAGCACCCCACCCGGGACCAACAATGAGCAGTTCTTC
cdr3_aa: CASTPPGTNNEQFF

j_call: TRBJ2-1
clone_size: few
v_call: TRBV10-3
d_call: TRBD2
cdr3_nt: TGTGCCATCAGCCAGCGGGAGTCATATGAGCAGTTCTTC
cdr3_aa: CAISQRESYEQFF

j_call: TRBJ2-1
clone_size: -
v_call: TRBV10-3
d_call: TRBD2
cdr3_nt: TGTGCCATCAGTGAGTCAGGACTAGCAGCCTACAATGAGCAGTTCTTC
cdr3_aa: CAISESGLAAYNEQFF

j_call: TRBJ2-5
clone_size: -
v_call: TRBV20-1
d_call: TRBD2
cdr3_nt: TGCAGTGCCCCCCTAGCGGGGGCCGGAGAGACCCAGTACTTC
cdr3_aa: CSAPLAGAGETQYF

j_call: TRBJ1-2
clone_size: few
v_call: TRBV10-3
d_call: -
cdr3_nt: TGTGCCATCAGACAGGGCCTCGCTAACTATGGCTACACCTTC
cdr3_aa: CAIRQGLANYGYTF

j_call: TRBJ1-2
clone_size: -
v_call: TRBV20-1
d_call: -
cdr3_nt: TGCAGTGCTAGAGTCGGGCAGGGAGACTATGGCTACACCTTC
cdr3_aa: CSARVGQGDYGYTF

j_call: TRBJ2-5
clone_size: few
v_call: TRBV29-1
d_call: -
cdr3_nt: TGCAGCGTTGGGCCAGTGGGCGCAGAGACCCAGTACTTC
cdr3_aa: CSVGPVGAETQYF

j_call: TRBJ2-5
clone_size: few
v_call: TRBV20-1
d_call: -
cdr3_nt: TGCAGTGCTAGAGCATCGTCGGGAGTTCGCCAAGAGACCCAGTACTTC
cdr3_aa: CSARASSGVRQETQYF

j_call: TRBJ2-5
clone_size: -
v_call: TRBV6-1
d_call: TRBD2
cdr3_nt: TGTGCCAGCAGAGGTAGCGGGAACGAAGAGACCCAGTACTTC
cdr3_aa: CASRGSGNEETQYF

j_call: TRBJ2-7
clone_size: -
v_call: TRBV10-3
d_call: TRBD1
cdr3_nt: TGTGCCATCAGTCAGGACAGGGAGGAAGGCGAGCAGTACTTC
cdr3_aa: CAISQDREEGEQYF

j_call: TRBJ1-1
clone_size: -
v_call: TRBV9
d_call: -
cdr3_nt: TGTGCCAGCAGCGTAGGATCGGGTAACACTGAAGCTTTCTTT
cdr3_aa: CASSVGSGNTEAFF

j_call: TRBJ2-1
clone_size: many
v_call: TRBV12-3/TRBV12-4
d_call: -
cdr3_nt: TGTGCCAGCAGTTCTACTACCTACAATGAGCAGTTCTTC
cdr3_aa: CASSSTTYNEQFF

j_call: TRBJ2-1
clone_size: -
v_call: TRBV4-1
d_call: -
cdr3_nt: TGCGCCAGCAGCCAAGGTCAAGCAGGCAATGAGCAGTTCTTC
cdr3_aa: CASSQGQAGNEQFF

j_call: TRBJ2-7
clone_size: few
v_call: TRBV10-2
d_call: -
cdr3_nt: TGCGCCAGCAGGGGGGACGAATGGCAGTACTTC
cdr3_aa: CASRGDEWQYF

j_call: TRBJ2-4
clone_size: few
v_call: TRBV20-1
d_call: TRBD2
cdr3_nt: TGCAGTGCCGTCGGACTAGCGGGGGGTGTAAACATTCAGTACTTC
cdr3_aa: CSAVGLAGGVNIQYF

j_call: TRBJ2-1
clone_size: -
v_call: TRBV15
d_call: TRBD2
cdr3_nt: TGTGCCACCAGCAGTCTAGCGGGAGATTTGGAGCAGTTCTTC
cdr3_aa: CATSSLAGDLEQFF

j_call: TRBJ2-4
clone_size: -
v_call: TRBV20-1
d_call: -
cdr3_nt: TGCAGTGCGGGAAGGGGGGCCAAAAACATTCAGTACTTC
cdr3_aa: CSAGRGAKNIQYF

j_call: TRBJ2-2
clone_size: -
v_call: TRBV4-3
d_call: -
cdr3_nt: TGCGCCAGCAGCCAATCCATAGGCCCCATCGGGGAGCTGTTTTTT
cdr3_aa: CASSQSIGPIGELFF

j_call: TRBJ2-3
clone_size: -
v_call: TRBV7-9
d_call: -
cdr3_nt: TGTGCCAGCAGCTCCCCAGGGCTGGAGTGGGATACGCAGTATTTT
cdr3_aa: CASSSPGLEWDTQYF

j_call: TRBJ2-3
clone_size: -
v_call: TRBV6-5
d_call: -
cdr3_nt: TGTGCCAGCAGTTATCGTTACCGTAGCACAGATACGCAGTATTTT
cdr3_aa: CASSYRYRSTDTQYF

j_call: TRBJ2-3
clone_size: -
v_call: TRBV6-5
d_call: -
cdr3_nt: TGTGCCAGCAGTTATCGGGGCAATACGCAGTATTTT
cdr3_aa: CASSYRGNTQYF

j_call: TRBJ2-1
clone_size: few
v_call: TRBV20-1
d_call: TRBD2
cdr3_nt: TGCAGTACCTTTCGTACGGGAGGGCCTGGTGAGCAGTTCTTC
cdr3_aa: CSTFRTGGPGEQFF

j_call: TRBJ2-7
clone_size: -
v_call: TRBV6-5
d_call: -
cdr3_nt: TGTGCCAGCAGTTACTCGGTCTCCCGCGAGCAGTACTTC
cdr3_aa: CASSYSVSREQYF

j_call: TRBJ2-3
clone_size: -
v_call: TRBV12-3/TRBV12-4
d_call: -
cdr3_nt: TGTGCCAGCAGTCGCCCCGAGATTTCAGATACGCAGTATTTT
cdr3_aa: CASSRPEISDTQYF

j_call: TRBJ1-5
clone_size: -
v_call: TRBV9
d_call: -
cdr3_nt: TGTGCCAGCAGCGCTCGCCTGGGGCCCCAGCATTTT
cdr3_aa: CASSARLGPQHF

j_call: TRBJ2-7
clone_size: few
v_call: TRBV20-1
d_call: -
cdr3_nt: TGCAGTGCTAGTGATGGACGGCCCTACGAGCAGTACTTC
cdr3_aa: CSASDGRPYEQYF

j_call: TRBJ2-7
clone_size: -
v_call: TRBV9
d_call: -
cdr3_nt: TGTGCCAGCAGTCGTCAGGCAGGCGCCGCCTACGAGCAGTACTTC
cdr3_aa: CASSRQAGAAYEQYF

j_call: TRBJ2-2
clone_size: -
v_call: TRBV5-1
d_call: -
cdr3_nt: TGCGCCAGCAGCTCCGACAGTATTAGCACCGGGGAGCTGTTTTTT
cdr3_aa: CASSSDSISTGELFF

j_call: TRBJ1-5
clone_size: few
v_call: TRBV5-1
d_call: -
cdr3_nt: TGCGCCAGCAGGAATCAGCCCCAGCATTTT
cdr3_aa: CASRNQPQHF

j_call: TRBJ2-7
clone_size: -
v_call: TRBV20-1
d_call: -
cdr3_nt: TGCAGTGCCCTAACAGGTACCGATTCCTACGAGCAGTACTTC
cdr3_aa: CSALTGTDSYEQYF

j_call: TRBJ1-1
clone_size: few
v_call: TRBV6-2/TRBV6-3
d_call: -
cdr3_nt: TGTGCCAGCAGACCAAGGATGGAGCTCACTGAAGCTTTCTTT
cdr3_aa: CASRPRMELTEAFF

j_call: TRBJ2-1
clone_size: -
v_call: TRBV15
d_call: -
cdr3_nt: TGTGCCACCAGCAGAAAACAGGGTGGCGATGAGCAGTTCTTC
cdr3_aa: CATSRKQGGDEQFF

j_call: TRBJ2-1
clone_size: few
v_call: TRBV29-1
d_call: TRBD2
cdr3_nt: TGCAGCGTCGGGACTAGCGGGGTGGATGAGCAGTTCTTC
cdr3_aa: CSVGTSGVDEQFF